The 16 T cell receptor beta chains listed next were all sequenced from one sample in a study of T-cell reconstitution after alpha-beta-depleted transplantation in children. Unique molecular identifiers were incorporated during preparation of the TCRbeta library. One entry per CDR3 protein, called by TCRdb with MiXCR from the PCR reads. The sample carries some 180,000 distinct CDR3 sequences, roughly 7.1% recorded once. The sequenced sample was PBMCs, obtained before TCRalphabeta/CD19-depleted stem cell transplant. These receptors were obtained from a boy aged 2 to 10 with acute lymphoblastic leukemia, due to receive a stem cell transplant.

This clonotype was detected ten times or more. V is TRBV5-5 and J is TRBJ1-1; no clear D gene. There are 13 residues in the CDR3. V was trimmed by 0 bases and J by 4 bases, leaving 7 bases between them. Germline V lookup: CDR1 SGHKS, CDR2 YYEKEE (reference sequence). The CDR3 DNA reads TGTGCCAGCAGCTTGGACGTAAGCACTGAAGCTTTCTTT. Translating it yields CASSLDVSTEAFF.

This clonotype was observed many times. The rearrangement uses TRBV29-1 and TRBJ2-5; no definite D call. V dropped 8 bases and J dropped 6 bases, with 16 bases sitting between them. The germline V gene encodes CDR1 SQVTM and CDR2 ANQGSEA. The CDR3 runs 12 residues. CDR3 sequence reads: CSSSDSGQTQYF. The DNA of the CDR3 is TGCAGCTCGTCAGACTCGGGTCAGACCCAGTACTTC. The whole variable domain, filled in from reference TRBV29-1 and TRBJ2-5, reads SAVISQKPSRDICQRGTSLTIQCQVDSQVTMMFWYRQQPGQSLTLIATANQGSEATYESGFVIDKFPISRPNLTFSTLTVSNMSPEDSSIYLCSSSDSGQTQYFGPGTRLLVL.

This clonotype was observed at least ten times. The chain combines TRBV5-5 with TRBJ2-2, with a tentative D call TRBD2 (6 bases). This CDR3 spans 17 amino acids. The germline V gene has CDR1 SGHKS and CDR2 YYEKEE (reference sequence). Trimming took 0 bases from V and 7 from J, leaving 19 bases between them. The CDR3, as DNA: TGTGCCAGCAGCTTGGTGGGAGGTCTAGCTCGGAGCGGGGAGCTGTTTTTT. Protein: CASSLVGGLARSGELFF.

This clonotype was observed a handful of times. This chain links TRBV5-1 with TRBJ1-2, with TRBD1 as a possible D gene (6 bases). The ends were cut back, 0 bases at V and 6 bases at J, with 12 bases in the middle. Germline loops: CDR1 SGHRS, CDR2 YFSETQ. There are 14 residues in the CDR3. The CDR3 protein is CASSLVPGAHGYTF. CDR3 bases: TGCGCCAGCAGCTTGGTTCCGGGGGCGCATGGCTACACCTTC.

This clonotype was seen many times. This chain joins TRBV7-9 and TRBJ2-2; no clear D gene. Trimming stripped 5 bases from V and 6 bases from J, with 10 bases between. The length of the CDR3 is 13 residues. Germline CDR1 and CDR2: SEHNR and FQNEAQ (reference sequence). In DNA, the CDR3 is TGTGCCAGCAGCCTCGCTAGATCCGGGGAGCTGTTTTTT. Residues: CASSLARSGELFF.

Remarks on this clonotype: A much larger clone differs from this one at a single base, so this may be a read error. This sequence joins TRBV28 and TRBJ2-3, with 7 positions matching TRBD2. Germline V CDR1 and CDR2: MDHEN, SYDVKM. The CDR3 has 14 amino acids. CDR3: CASSSRLATDRQYF. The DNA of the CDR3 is TGTGCCAGCAGTAGTCGACTAGCCACAGATAGGCAGTATTTT.

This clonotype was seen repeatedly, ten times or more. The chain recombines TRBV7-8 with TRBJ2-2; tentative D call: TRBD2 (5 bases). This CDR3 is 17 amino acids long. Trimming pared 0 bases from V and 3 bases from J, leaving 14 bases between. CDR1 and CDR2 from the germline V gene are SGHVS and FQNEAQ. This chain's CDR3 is CASSLARARPYTGELFF. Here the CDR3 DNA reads TGTGCCAGCAGCTTAGCGCGGGCTCGCCCCTACACCGGGGAGCTGTTTTTT.

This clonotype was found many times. The CDR3 DNA reads as TGTGCCTGGACGCCGGCGACACGCTGGTTAAATGAGCAGTTCTTC. Translated, it gives CAWTPATRWLNEQFF. The genes are TRBV30 and TRBJ2-1; D remains ambiguous. Per germline, CDR1 GTSNPN and CDR2 SVGIG (reference sequence). The CDR3 sequence is 15 residues long. Trimming pared 4 bases from V and 7 bases from J, leaving 20 bases between.

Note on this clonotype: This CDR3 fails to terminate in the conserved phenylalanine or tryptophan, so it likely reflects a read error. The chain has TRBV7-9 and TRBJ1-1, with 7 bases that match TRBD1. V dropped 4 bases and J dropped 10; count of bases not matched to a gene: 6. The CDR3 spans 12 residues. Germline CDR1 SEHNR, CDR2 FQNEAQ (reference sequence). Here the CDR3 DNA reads TGTGCCAGCAGCTCAGGGGGGTCTGGAGCTTTCGTT. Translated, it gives CASSSGGSGAFV.

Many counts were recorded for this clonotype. This chain's CDR3 is CASSWGDRVQTEAFF. The CDR3, as DNA: TGTGCCAGCAGCTGGGGGGACAGGGTCCAAACTGAAGCTTTCTTT. The chain has TRBV14 and TRBJ1-1, with TRBD1 matching over 9 bases. Germline lookup yields CDR1 SGHDN and CDR2 FVKESK. Trimming cost V 5 bases and J 5 bases; bases outside gene matches: 9. CDR3 size: 15 residues.

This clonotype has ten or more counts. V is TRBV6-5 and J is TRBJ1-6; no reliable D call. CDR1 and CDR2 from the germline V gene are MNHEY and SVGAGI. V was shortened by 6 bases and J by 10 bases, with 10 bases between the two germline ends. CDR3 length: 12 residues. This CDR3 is CASSEKLSPLHF. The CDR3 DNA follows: TGTGCCAGCAGCGAGAAACTATCACCCCTCCACTTT.

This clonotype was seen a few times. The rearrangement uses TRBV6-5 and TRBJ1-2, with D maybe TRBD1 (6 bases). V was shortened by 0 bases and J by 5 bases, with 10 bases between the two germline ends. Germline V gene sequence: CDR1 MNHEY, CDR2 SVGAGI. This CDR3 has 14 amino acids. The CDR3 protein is CASSYSPGEYGYTF. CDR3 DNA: TGTGCCAGCAGTTACTCTCCAGGGGAGTATGGCTACACCTTC.

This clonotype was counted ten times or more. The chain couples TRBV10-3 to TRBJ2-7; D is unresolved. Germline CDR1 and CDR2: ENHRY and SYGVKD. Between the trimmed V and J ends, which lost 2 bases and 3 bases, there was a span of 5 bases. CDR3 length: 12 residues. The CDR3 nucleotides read TGTGCCATCAGTGAGGAAGTCTACGAGCAGTACTTC. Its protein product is CAISEEVYEQYF.

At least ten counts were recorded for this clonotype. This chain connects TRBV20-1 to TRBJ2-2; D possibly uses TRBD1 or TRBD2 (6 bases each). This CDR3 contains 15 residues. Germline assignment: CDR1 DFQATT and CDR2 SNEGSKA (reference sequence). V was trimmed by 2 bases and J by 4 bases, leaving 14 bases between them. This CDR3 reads CSARTGALSTGELFF. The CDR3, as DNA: TGCAGTGCTAGAACGGGGGCCTTAAGCACCGGGGAGCTGTTTTTT.

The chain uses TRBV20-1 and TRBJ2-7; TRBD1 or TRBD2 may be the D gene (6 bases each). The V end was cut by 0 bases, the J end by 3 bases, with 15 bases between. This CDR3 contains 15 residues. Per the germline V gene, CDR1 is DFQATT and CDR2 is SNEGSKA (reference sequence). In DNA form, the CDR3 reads TGCAGTGCTAGAGATGACAGGACTACTCTCTACGAGCAGTACTTC. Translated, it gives CSARDDRTTLYEQYF.

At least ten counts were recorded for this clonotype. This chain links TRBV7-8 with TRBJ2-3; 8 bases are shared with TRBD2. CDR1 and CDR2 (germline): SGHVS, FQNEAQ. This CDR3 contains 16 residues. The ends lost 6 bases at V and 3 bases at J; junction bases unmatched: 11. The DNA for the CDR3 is TGTGCCAGCAGTCCGGCGGGGGGAGACCCTACAGATACGCAGTATTTT. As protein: CASSPAGGDPTDTQYF.